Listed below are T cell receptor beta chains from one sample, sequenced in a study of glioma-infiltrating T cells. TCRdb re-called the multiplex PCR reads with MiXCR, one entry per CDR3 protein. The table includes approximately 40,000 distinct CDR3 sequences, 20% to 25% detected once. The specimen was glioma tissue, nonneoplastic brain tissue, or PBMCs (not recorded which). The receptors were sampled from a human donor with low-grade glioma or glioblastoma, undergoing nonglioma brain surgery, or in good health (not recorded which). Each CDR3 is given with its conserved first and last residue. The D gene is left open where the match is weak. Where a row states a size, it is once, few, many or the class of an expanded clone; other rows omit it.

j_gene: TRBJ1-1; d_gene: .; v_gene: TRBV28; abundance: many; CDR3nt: TGTGCCAGCAGTCCGGGGGGAGCGAACACTGAAGCTTTCTTT; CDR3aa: CASSPGGANTEAFF
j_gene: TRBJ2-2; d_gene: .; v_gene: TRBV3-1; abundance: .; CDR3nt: TGTGCCAGCAGCCAGTCCTCTGGGGGGGCCCACACCGGGGAGCTGTTTTTT; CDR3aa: CASSQSSGGAHTGELFF
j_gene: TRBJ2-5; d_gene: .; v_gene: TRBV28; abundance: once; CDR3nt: TGTGCCGGCAGTCCTTCGCTTTCCATCCAAGAGACACAGTACTTC; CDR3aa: CAGSPSLSIQETQYF
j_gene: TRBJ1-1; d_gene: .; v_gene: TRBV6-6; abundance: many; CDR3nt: TGTGCCAGCAGTTACGCTGGGACCGGGAACACTGAAGCTTTCTTT; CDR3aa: CASSYAGTGNTEAFF
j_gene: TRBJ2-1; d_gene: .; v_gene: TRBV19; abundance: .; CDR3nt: TGTGCCAGTAGTAATTTTGATCACTCCTACAATGAGCAGTTCTTC; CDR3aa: CASSNFDHSYNEQFF
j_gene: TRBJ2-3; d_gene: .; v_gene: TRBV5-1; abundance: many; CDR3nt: TGCGCCAGCAGCTTTGTGGGGGCTTTGGATACGCAGTATTTT; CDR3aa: CASSFVGALDTQYF
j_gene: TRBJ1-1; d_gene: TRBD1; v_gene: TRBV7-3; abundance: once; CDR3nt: TGTGCCAGAAGCGCCTCAGGGGGATCGAACACTGAAGCTTTCTTT; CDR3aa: CARSASGGSNTEAFF
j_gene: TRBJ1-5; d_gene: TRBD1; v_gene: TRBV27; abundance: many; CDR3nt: TGTGCCAGCAGTTCTACACTGGGGACAGGGTACGGTCAGCCCCAGCATTTT; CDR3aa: CASSSTLGTGYGQPQHF
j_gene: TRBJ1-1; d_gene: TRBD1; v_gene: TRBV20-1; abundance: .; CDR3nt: TGCAGTGCTAGAGGTGTCAGGACAGGGGGCACTGAAGCTTTCTTT; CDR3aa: CSARGVRTGGTEAFF
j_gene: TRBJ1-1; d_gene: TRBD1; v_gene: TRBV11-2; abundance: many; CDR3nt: TGTGCCAGCGACAGGGGTTTTGGACAGGCGAGGAACACTGAAGCTTTCTTT; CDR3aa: CASDRGFGQARNTEAFF
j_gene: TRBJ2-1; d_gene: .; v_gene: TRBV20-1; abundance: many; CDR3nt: TGCAGTGCGGAGAGAGGAGTCTCCTACAATGAGCAGTTCTTC; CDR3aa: CSAERGVSYNEQFF
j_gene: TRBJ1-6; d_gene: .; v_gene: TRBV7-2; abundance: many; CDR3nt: TGTGCCAGCAGCTTAGAGGAATCCCTCCACTTT; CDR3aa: CASSLEESLHF
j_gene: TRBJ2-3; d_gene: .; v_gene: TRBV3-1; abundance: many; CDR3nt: TGTGCCAGCAGCCCCATCACAGCGGATACGCAGTATTTT; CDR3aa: CASSPITADTQYF
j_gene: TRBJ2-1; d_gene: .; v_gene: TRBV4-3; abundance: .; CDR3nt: TGCGCCAGCAGCCAAGGCCCCTCTTACGGAGGAGGAAAAGCCCATGAGCAGTTCTTC; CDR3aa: CASSQGPSYGGGKAHEQFF
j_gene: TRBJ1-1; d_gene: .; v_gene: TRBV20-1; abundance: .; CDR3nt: TGCAGTTCATCAGTGAACACTGAAGCTTTCTTT; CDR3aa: CSSSVNTEAFF
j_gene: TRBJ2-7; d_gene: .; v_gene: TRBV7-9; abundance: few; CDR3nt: TGTGCCAGCAGCTTAGCGGGCAGGGGGGGACCCGAGCAGTACTTC; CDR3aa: CASSLAGRGGPEQYF
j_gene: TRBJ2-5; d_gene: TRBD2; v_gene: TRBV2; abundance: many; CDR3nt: TGTGCCAGCAGTGCACGGACTAGCGTGGGAAAGACCCAGTACTTC; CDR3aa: CASSARTSVGKTQYF
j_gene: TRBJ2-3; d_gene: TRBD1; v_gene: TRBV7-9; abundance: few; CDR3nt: TGTGCCAGCAGCCAAATTTTAACTGTGACAGGGGGGGATACGCAGTATTTT; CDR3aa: CASSQILTVTGGDTQYF
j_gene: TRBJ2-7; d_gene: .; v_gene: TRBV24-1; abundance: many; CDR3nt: TGTGCCACCAGTGTTGGTAGCGGAGACGAGCAGTACTTC; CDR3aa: CATSVGSGDEQYF
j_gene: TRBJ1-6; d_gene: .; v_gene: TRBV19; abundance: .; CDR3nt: TGTGCCAGTACTTCCCGAATTACTAATTCACCACCCCACTTT; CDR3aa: CASTSRITNSPPHF
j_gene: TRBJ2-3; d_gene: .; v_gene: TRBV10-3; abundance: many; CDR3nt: TGTGCCATCAGTGGAGAGTTAGACAGGAAGGTGAGAGATACGCAGTATTTT; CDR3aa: CAISGELDRKVRDTQYF
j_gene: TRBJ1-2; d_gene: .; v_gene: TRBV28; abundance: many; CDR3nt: TGTGCCAGCACCCCTCGATCTTTGCAAGGCTACACCTTC; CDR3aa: CASTPRSLQGYTF
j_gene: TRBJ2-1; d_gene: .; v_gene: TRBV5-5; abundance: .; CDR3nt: TGTGCCAGCAGCTGGGACTGGGCCAGGAATGAGCAGTTCTTC; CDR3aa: CASSWDWARNEQFF
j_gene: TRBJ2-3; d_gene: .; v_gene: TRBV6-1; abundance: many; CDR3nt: TGTGCCAGCAGTGGACAGGGCACAGATACGCAGTATTTT; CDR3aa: CASSGQGTDTQYF
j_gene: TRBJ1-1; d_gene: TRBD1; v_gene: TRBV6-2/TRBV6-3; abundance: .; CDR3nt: TGTGCCAGCAGAGGGACAGTACGTCGTGGAGAAGCTTTCTTT; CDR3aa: CASRGTVRRGEAFF
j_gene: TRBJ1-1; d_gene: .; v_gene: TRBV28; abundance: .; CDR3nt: TGTGCCAGCAGACCCGGACATTCCAACACTGAAGCTTTCTTT; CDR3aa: CASRPGHSNTEAFF
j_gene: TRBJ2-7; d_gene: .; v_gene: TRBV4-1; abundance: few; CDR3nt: TGCGCCAGCAGCCAAGATCAAAGGAGTACCTACGAGCAGTACTTC; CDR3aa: CASSQDQRSTYEQYF
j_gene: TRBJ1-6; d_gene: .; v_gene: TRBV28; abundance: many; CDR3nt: TGTGCCAGCAGTAGCAGGTTCTCCTATAATTCACCCCTCCACTTT; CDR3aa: CASSSRFSYNSPLHF